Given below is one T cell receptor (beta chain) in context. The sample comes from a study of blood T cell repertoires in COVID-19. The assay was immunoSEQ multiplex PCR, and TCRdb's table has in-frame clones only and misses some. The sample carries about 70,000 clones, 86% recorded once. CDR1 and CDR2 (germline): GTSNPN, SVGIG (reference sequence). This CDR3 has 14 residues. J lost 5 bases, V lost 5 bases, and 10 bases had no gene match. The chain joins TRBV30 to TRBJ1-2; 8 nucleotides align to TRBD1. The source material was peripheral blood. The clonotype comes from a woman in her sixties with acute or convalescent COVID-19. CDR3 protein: CAWGIQGELYGYTF. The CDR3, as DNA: TGTGCCTGGGGGATACAGGGGGAGCTGTATGGCTACACCTTC.